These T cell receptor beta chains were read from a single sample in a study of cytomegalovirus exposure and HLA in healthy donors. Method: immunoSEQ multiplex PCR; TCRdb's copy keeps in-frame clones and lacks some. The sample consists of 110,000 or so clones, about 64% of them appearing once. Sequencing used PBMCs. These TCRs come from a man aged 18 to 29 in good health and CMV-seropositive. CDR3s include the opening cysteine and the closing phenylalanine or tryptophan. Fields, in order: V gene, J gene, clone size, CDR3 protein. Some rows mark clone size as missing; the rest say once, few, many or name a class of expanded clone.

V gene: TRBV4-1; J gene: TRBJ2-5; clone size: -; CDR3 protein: CASSLSGVGRSQETQYF
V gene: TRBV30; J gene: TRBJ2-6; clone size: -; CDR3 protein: CACRDRGSGANVLTF
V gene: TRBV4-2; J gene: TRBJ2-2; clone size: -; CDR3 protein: CASSQGDRDTGELFF
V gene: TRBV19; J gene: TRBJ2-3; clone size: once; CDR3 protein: CASSMGQGRADTQYF
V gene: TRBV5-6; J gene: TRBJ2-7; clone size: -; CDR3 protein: CASSLRPGGTYEQYF
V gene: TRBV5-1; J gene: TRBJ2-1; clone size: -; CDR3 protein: CASSPSAGGARDRDEQFF
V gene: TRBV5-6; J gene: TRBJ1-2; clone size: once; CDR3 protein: CASSPGRRVYGYTF
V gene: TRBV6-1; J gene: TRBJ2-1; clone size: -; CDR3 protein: CASSEGRYLGVAGHNEQFF
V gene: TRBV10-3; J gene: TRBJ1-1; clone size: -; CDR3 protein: CAISGVYRGSTEAFF
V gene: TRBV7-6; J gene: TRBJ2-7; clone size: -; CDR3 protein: CASSSGSGGEQYF
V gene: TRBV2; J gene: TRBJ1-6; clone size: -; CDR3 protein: CASKNPTGGESPLHF
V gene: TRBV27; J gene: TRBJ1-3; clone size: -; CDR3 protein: CASSPTYSGNTIYF
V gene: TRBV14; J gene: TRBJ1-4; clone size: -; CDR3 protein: CASSQGDTTTNEKLFF
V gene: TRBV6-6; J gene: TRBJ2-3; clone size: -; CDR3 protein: CASSYPKGVPDTQYF
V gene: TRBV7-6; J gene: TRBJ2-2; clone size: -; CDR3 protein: CASSLATGGAGVGELFF
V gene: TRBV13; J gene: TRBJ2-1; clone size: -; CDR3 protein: CASSLGGQGNEQFF
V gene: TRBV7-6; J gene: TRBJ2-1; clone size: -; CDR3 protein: CASSSQRGRDEQFF
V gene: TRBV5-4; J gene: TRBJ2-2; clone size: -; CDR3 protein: CASRGGQGPGELFF
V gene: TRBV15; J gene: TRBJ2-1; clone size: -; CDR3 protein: CATSSGTSGYNEQFF
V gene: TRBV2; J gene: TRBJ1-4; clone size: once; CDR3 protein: CASSDRTGSSEKLFF
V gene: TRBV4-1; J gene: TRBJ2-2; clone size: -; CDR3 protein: CASSQAGRGGAGELFF
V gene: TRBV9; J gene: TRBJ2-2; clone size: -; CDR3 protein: CASSVVSDTGELFF
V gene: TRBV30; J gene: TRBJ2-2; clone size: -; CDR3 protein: CAWSGRERAGELFF
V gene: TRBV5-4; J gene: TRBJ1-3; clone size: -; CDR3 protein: CASSLGLSGNTIYF
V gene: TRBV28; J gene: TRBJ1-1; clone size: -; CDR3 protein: CASRYDLLEGTEAFF
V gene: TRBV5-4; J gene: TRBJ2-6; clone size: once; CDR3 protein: CASSLGQLVGSGANVLTF
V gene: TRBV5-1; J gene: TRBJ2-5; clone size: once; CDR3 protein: CASRRTGGETQYF
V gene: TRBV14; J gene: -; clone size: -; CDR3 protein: CASSQDFFGTGAYHEQYF
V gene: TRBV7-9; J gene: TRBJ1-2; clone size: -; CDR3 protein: CASSLENRDGYGYTF
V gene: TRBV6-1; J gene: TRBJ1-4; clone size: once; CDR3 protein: CASSEFVQGNEKLFF
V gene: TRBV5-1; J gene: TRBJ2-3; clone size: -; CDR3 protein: CASSPSGGLNTQYF
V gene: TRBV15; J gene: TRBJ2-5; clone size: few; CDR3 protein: CATSRDLSFQETQYF
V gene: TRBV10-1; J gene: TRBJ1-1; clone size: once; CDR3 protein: CASSSDRALEAFF
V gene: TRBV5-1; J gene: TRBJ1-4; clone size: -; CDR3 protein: CASSLALTAGAATNEKLFF
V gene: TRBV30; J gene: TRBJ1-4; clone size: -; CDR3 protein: CAWRSVEKLFF
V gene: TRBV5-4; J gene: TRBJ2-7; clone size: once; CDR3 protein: CASSVGGLPYEQYF
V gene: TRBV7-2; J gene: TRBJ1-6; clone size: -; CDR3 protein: CASSLLGSGNSPLHF
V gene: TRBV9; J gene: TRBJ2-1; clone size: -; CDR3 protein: CASSHGADYKSYNEQFF
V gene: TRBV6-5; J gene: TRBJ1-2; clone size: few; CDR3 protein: CASTKTGADYGYTF
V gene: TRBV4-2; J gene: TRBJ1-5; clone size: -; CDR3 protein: CASSRERTGTQPQHF
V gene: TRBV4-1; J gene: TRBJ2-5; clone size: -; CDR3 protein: CASSPDNYETQYF
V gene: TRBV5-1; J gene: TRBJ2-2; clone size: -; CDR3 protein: CASRPWGELIAANTGELFF
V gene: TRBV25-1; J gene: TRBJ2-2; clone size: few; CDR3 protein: CASSELDRGSGELFF
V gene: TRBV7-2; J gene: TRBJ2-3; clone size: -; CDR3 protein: CASSTYTDTQYF
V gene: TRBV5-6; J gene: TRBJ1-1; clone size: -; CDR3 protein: CASSYGQVMNTEAFF
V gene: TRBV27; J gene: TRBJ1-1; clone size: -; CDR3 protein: CASSFGEGNTEAFF
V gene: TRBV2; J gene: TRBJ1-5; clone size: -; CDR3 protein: CASQASGRTNQPQHF
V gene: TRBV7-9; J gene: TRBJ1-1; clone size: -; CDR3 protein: CASSLGDRLNTEAFF
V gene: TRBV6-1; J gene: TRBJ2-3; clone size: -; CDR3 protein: CATQGQRGASDTQYF
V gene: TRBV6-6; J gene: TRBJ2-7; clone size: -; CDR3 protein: CASSRQSSYEQYF
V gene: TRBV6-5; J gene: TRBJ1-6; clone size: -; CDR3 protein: CASSYGRGGNNSPLHF
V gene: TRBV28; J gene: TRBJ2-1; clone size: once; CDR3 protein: CASNIRGTGYNEQFF
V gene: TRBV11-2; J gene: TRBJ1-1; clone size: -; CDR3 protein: CASSLVAFGRRGNTEAFF
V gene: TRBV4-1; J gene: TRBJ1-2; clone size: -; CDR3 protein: CASSQISGDGYTF